This TCR beta chain is from a study of T cell responses to AZD1222 COVID-19 vaccine. The CDR3 runs 15 residues. The V and J ends lost 3 bases and 1 base respectively, with 13 bases between them. Per the germline V gene, CDR1 is MNHNS and CDR2 is SASEGT. Libraries were prepared by immunoSEQ multiplex PCR; TCRdb keeps only in-frame clonotypes and omits some of them. This sample has roughly 120,000 clones; about 90% occur once, and the top ten carry about 10%. The rearrangement links TRBV6-1 to TRBJ2-7; D unresolved. The source of this sequence is an adult in good health. This sample comprised peripheral blood, obtained on day 0 of AZD1222 vaccination. CDR3: CASSDWVGISYEQYF. DNA of the CDR3: TGTGCCAGCAGTGATTGGGTAGGGATTTCCTACGAGCAGTACTTC.